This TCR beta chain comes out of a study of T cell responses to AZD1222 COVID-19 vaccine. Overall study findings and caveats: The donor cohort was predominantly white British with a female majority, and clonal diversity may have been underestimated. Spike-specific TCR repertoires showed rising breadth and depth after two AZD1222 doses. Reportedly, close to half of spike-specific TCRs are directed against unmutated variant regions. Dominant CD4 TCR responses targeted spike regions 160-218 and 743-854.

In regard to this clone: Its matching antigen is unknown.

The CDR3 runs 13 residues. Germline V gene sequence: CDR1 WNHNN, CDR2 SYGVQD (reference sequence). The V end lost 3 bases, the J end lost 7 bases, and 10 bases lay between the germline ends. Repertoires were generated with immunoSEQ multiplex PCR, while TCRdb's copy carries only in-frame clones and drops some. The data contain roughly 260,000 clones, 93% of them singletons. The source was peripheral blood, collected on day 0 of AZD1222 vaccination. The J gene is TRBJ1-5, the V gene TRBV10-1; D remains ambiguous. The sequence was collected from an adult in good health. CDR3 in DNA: TGCGCCAGCAGTGACGGGTCGGAGCAGCCCCAGCATTTT. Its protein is CASSDGSEQPQHF.